A selection of T cell receptor beta chains follows, all from one sample in a study of blood T cell repertoires in COVID-19. Assay: immunoSEQ multiplex PCR; the TCRdb copy retains only in-frame clones and omits some. The sample consists of 200,000 to 250,000 clones, approximately 86% of them appearing once. The sample comprised peripheral blood. The receptors derive from a woman aged 25 to 39 with COVID-19, enrolled during active disease. Both conserved end residues are trimmed from each CDR3.

ASRIAGGPAGELF	TRBV19	TRBJ2-2
ASSLRGTGGSNTEAF	TRBV7-3	TRBJ1-1
ASSYGARTGPEYGYT	TRBV5-1	TRBJ1-2
ASSAYTGELF	TRBV3-1/TRBV3-2	TRBJ2-2
ASGDRAREDTQY	TRBV19	TRBJ2-3
ASSTAGSSYEQY	TRBV19	TRBJ2-7
ASSQSRQGLDF	TRBV4-1	TRBJ1-1
ASSILGTSTDTQY	TRBV19	TRBJ2-3
ATSRDQAGGSQAF	TRBV15	TRBJ1-1
ASSPGQTPGYT	TRBV18	TRBJ1-2
ASYPGTGEYNEQF	TRBV18	TRBJ2-1
ASSYDRVKTEAF	TRBV6-5	TRBJ1-1
ASRSTSWSSTDTQY	TRBV4-3	TRBJ2-3
ASSLGTFQETQY	TRBV7-2	TRBJ2-5
ASSSKRFPGQGDNEQF	TRBV7-8	TRBJ2-1
ASSLRQYQETQY	TRBV7-2	TRBJ2-5
ASSPAPRQGHNEQF	TRBV27	TRBJ2-1
ASSLGGLAGVVTDTQY	TRBV7-9	TRBJ2-3
ASSSFGGTGELF	TRBV7-9	TRBJ2-2